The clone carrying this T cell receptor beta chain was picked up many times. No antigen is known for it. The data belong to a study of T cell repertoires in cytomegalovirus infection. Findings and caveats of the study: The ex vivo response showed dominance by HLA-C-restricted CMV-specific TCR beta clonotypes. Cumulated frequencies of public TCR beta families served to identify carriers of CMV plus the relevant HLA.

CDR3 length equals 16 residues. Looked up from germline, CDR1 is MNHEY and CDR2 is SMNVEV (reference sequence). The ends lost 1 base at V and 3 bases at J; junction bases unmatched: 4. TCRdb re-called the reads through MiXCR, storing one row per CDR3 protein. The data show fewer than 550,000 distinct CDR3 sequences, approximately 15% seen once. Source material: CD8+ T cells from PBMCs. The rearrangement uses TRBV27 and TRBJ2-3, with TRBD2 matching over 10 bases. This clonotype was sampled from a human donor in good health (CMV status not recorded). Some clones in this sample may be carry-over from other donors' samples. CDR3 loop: CASSLLIAGGTDTQYF. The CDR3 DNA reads TGTGCCAGCAGTTTATTAATAGCGGGGGGTACAGATACGCAGTATTTT.